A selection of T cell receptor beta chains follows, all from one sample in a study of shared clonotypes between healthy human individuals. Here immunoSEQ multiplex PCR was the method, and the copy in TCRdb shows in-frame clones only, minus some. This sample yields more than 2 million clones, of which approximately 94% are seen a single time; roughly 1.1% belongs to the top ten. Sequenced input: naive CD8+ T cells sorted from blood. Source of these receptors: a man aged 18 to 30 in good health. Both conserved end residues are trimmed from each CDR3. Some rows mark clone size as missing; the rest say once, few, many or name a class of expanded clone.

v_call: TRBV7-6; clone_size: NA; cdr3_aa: ASSLMGKVTEAF
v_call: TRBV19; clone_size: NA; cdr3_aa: ASSRGSYNEQF
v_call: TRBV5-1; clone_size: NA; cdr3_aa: ASSSTSPPYTDTQY
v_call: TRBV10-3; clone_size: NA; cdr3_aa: AIGQGISYEQY
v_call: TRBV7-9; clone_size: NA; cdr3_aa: ASSQAGGNTIY
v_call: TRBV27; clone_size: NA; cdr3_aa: ASSLSRGFGETQY
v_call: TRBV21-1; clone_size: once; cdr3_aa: ASSKAETGGATADTQY
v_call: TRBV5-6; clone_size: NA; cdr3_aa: ASSDRGLVNTEAF
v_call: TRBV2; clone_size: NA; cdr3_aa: ASSGDSSTDTQY
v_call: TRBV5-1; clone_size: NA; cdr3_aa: ASSLTPRAYKPDTQY
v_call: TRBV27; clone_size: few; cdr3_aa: ASSLSRSYEQY
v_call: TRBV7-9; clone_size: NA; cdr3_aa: ASSLAQGRQETQY
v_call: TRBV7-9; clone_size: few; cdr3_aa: ASSFGETEAF
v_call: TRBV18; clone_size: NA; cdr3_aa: ASSPVTGYNEQF
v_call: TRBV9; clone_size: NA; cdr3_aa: ASSVGSTGELF
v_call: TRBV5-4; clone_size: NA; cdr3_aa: ASSDWDSPGYEQY
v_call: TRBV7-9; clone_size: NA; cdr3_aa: ASSLVQTEETQY
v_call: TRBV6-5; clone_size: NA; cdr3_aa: ASSYPGGLGGYT
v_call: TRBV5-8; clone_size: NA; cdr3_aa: ASSFGEGYGYT
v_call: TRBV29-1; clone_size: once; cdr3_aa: SVRGNYGYT
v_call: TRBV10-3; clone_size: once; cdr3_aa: AISESIGGPGDEQY
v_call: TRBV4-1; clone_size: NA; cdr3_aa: ASSQDPGSQNYGYT
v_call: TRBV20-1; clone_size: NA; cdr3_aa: SAWDGYGYT